These 32 T cell receptor beta chains came from one sample sequenced in a study of shared clonotypes between healthy human individuals. The table came from immunoSEQ multiplex PCR; TCRdb's copy has only in-frame clones and leaves some out. The data contain about 2 million clones, 90% to 95% of them seen just once; the ten biggest clones take up approximately 0.13%. The sequencing input was naive CD4+ T cells sorted from blood. Subset noted: CD45RA+ positively selected. The receptors originated from a man aged 18 to 35 in good health.

This chain joins TRBV6-6 and TRBJ2-7; TRBD1 might be the D (6 bases). Germline assignment: CDR1 MNHNY and CDR2 SVGAGI (reference sequence). This CDR3 is 14 amino acids long. V shed 6 bases and J shed 5 bases, with 17 bases lying between them. The CDR3 region is CASRSPNRENEQYF. The CDR3 DNA follows: TGTGCCAGCAGATCCCCGAACAGGGAGAACGAGCAGTACTTC.

This chain links TRBV5-4 with TRBJ1-4; D gene uncertain. Germline CDR1 reads SGHNT; CDR2 reads YYREEE (reference sequence). V lost 4 bases and J 0 bases, leaving 7 bases between the germline ends. The CDR3 covers 14 residues. Here the CDR3 DNA reads TGTGCCAGCAGCCTCAGTACAACTAATGAAAAACTGTTTTTT. Protein sequence: CASSLSTTNEKLFF.

The chain is built from TRBV5-1 and TRBJ1-1; TRBD1 is a possible D gene (5 bases). CDR1 and CDR2 (germline): SGHRS, YFSETQ. Trimming took 2 bases from V and 5 from J, leaving 16 bases between them. This CDR3 contains 15 residues. The chain's CDR3 is CASSFRVGGGTEAFF. Here the CDR3 DNA reads TGCGCCAGCAGCTTCAGGGTCGGAGGAGGAACTGAAGCTTTCTTT.

This chain uses TRBV6-6 with TRBJ2-7, with D perhaps matching TRBD1 (7 bases). CDR3 size: 14 residues. Looked up from germline, CDR1 is MNHNY and CDR2 is SVGAGI (reference sequence). V lost 8 bases to trimming and J lost 2 bases, with 16 bases between them. CDR3 region: CASGSGGRTYEQYF. CDR3 bases: TGTGCCAGCGGCTCAGGGGGGAGGACCTACGAGCAGTACTTC.

The rearrangement joins TRBV2 to TRBJ1-5, with D unresolved. There are 15 residues in the CDR3. Germline assignment: CDR1 SNHLY and CDR2 FYNNEI. The germline V and J ends were trimmed by 6 bases and 4 bases, with 16 bases remaining between them. CDR3 nucleotide sequence: TGTGCCAGCAGCGCCTCGGGGAAAAGGAATCAGCCCCAGCATTTT. It yields the protein CASSASGKRNQPQHF. Looking up the rest from reference TRBV2 and TRBJ1-5 gives the full variable domain: EPEVTQTPSHQVTQMGQEVILRCVPISNHLYFYWYRQILGQKVEFLVSFYNNEISEKSEIFDDQFSVERPDGSNFTLKIRSTKLEDSAMYFCASSASGKRNQPQHFGDGTRLSIL.

V usage is TRBV5-1 and J usage is TRBJ2-7; D may be TRBD1 (6 bases). This CDR3 spans 14 amino acids. V lost 2 bases and J lost 5, with 14 bases in between. CDR1 SGHRS and CDR2 YFSETQ come from the germline V gene. The CDR3 nucleotides are TGCGCCAGCAGCTTTCTACAGGGTAACAACGAGCAGTACTTC. The encoded protein is CASSFLQGNNEQYF.

This rearrangement joins TRBV5-1 to TRBJ2-7; D perhaps matches TRBD2 (6 bases). The CDR3 has 13 amino acids. The germline V gene has CDR1 SGHRS and CDR2 YFSETQ. V dropped 4 bases and J dropped 6 bases, with 14 bases sitting between them. The CDR3 nucleotides read TGCGCCAGCAGCCGGGAGCCAGAGGGCGAGCAGTACTTC. Translating gives CASSREPEGEQYF. The variable domain in full, completed from reference TRBV5-1 and TRBJ2-7, reads KAGVTQTPRYLIKTRGQQVTLSCSPISGHRSVSWYQQTPGQGLQFLFEYFSETQRNKGNFPGRFSGRQFSNSRSEMNVSTLELGDSALYLCASSREPEGEQYFGPGTRLTVT.

The V call is TRBV5-1, the J call TRBJ2-1; 8 bases are a match to TRBD1. CDR3 length equals 14 residues. The ends lost 3 bases at V and 4 bases at J; junction bases unmatched: 3. In germline, CDR1 is SGHRS, CDR2 YFSETQ. The DNA for the CDR3 is TGCGCCAGCAGCTCGGACAGGGTTTACAATGAGCAGTTCTTC. This gives the protein CASSSDRVYNEQFF.

The chain carries TRBV30 and TRBJ1-1; no clear D gene. The CDR3 contains 13 residues. The germline V gene has CDR1 GTSNPN and CDR2 SVGIG (reference sequence). V was clipped by 2 bases and J by 2 bases, with 9 bases between them. CDR3 sequence: CAWSIGPNTEAFF. CDR3 DNA: TGTGCCTGGAGTATCGGCCCTAACACTGAAGCTTTCTTT.

To note about this clone: A much more abundant neighbour one base away suggests this may be a read error. Additional DNA sequences in this sample encode the identical CDR3. V gene TRBV28 combines with J gene TRBJ1-6; D unresolved. V lost 8 bases, J lost 7 bases, and 6 bases lay in between. This CDR3 has 11 amino acids. From germline, CDR1 is MDHEN and CDR2 SYDVKM. CDR3 nucleotides: TGTGCCAGCGGGCTGAATTCACCCCTCCACTTT. Protein sequence: CASGLNSPLHF.

The chain combines TRBV5-4 with TRBJ2-7, with a weak D call TRBD1 (6 bases). There are 13 residues in the CDR3. Germline CDR1 and CDR2: SGHNT and YYREEE (reference sequence). V was cut by 6 bases and J by 3 bases, with 13 bases left in between. The CDR3 sequence: CASTDLQGYEQYF. DNA for the CDR3: TGTGCCAGCACCGACCTACAGGGCTACGAGCAGTACTTC.

A note on this clone: A much larger clone is a single base away; this may be a read error. The chain is built from TRBV28 and TRBJ1-4; D not resolved. CDR1 MDHEN and CDR2 SYDVKM come from the germline V gene. V was pared by 1 base and J by 5 bases, with 8 bases between. The CDR3 is 14 amino acids. The CDR3, as DNA: TGTGCCAGCAGTTTATCGCCCGGAAATGAAAAACTGTTTTTT. This gives the protein CASSLSPGNEKLFF.

On this clone itself: This sample includes further DNA sequences coding for the same CDR3. This sequence joins TRBV6-5 and TRBJ1-4; D is possibly TRBD1 (5 bases). The V gene's germline CDR1 is MNHEY and CDR2 SVGAGI. This CDR3 has 13 amino acids. V was shortened by 0 bases and J by 7 bases, with 6 bases between the two germline ends. The CDR3 DNA reads as TGTGCCAGCAGTTACTCGAGGGGTGAAAAACTGTTTTTT. It codes for CASSYSRGEKLFF.

V usage is TRBV10-3 and J usage is TRBJ2-7, with 8 bases matching TRBD1. The CDR3 is made up of 15 amino acids. The germline gives CDR1 ENHRY, CDR2 SYGVKD. J was trimmed by 5 bases and V by 2 bases; bases with no gene match: 8. CDR3 sequence reads: CAISEGTGPSNEQYF. CDR3 bases: TGTGCCATCAGTGAGGGGACAGGACCTAGTAACGAGCAGTACTTC.

In the case of this clone: Other DNA sequences of this sample code for an identical CDR3. The V gene is TRBV6-5, the J gene TRBJ1-3, with a possible D match to TRBD1 (5 bases). Looked up from germline, CDR1 is MNHEY and CDR2 is SVGAGI. The germline V and J ends were trimmed by 0 bases and 0 bases, with 9 bases remaining between them. The CDR3 spans 16 residues. The CDR3 nucleotides are TGTGCCAGCAGTTACTCTTTTGACAGCTCTGGAAACACCATATATTTT. This encodes CASSYSFDSSGNTIYF.

The chain links TRBV5-1 to TRBJ2-7; D gene uncertain. V was trimmed by 0 bases and J by 0 bases, leaving 7 bases between them. Germline loops: CDR1 SGHRS, CDR2 YFSETQ. The CDR3 spans 14 residues. The DNA for the CDR3 is TGCGCCAGCAGCTTGGTGTCGGCCTCCTACGAGCAGTACTTC. Its protein product is CASSLVSASYEQYF. Supplemented by reference TRBV5-1 and TRBJ2-7, the full variable domain reads KAGVTQTPRYLIKTRGQQVTLSCSPISGHRSVSWYQQTPGQGLQFLFEYFSETQRNKGNFPGRFSGRQFSNSRSEMNVSTLELGDSALYLCASSLVSASYEQYFGPGTRLTVT.

This chain joins TRBV25-1 and TRBJ1-4; 7 nucleotides agree with TRBD1. The ends lost 5 bases at V and 7 bases at J; junction bases unmatched: 10. The CDR3 is 15 residues long. Looked up from germline, CDR1 is MGHDK and CDR2 is SYGVNS. CDR3 nucleotides: TGTGCCAGCAGTTTGCCCGGGACAGTAGGTGAAAAACTGTTTTTT. It codes for CASSLPGTVGEKLFF.

The J gene is TRBJ2-3, the V gene TRBV28; D is possibly TRBD2 (6 bases). With 2 bases removed from V and 6 bases from J, the gap between germline ends came to 18 bases. Germline-derived CDR1 and CDR2 are MDHEN and SYDVKM. The CDR3 runs to 16 residues. The CDR3 loop reads CASSLRLWTGGDTQYF. The CDR3 DNA follows: TGTGCCAGCAGTTTAAGGTTATGGACCGGAGGGGATACGCAGTATTTT.

This rearrangement joins TRBV10-3 to TRBJ2-7; D remains unclear. This CDR3 has 13 residues. Germline loops: CDR1 ENHRY, CDR2 SYGVKD. V lost 0 bases and J lost 3, with 6 bases in between. Here the CDR3 reads CAISESPYYEQYF. For the CDR3, the DNA is TGTGCCATCAGTGAGTCGCCCTACTACGAGCAGTACTTC.

The chain joins TRBV5-4 to TRBJ1-1; TRBD1 agrees at 9 bases. Germline values: CDR1 SGHNT, CDR2 YYREEE (reference sequence). With V trimmed by 4 bases and J by 0 bases, 10 bases remained unmatched. This CDR3 comprises 17 residues. Written as DNA, the CDR3 is TGTGCCAGCAGCGGCGGGACAGGGACATTGATGAACACTGAAGCTTTCTTT. Translating gives CASSGGTGTLMNTEAFF.

This clone was recorded a few times. The chain couples TRBV7-9 to TRBJ1-2; 7 bases are a match to TRBD1. Trimming cost V 4 bases and J 7 bases; bases outside gene matches: 3. Germline CDR1 and CDR2: SEHNR and FQNEAQ (reference sequence). This CDR3 contains 12 residues. The CDR3 spells CASSSPGGGYTF. The DNA for the CDR3 is TGTGCCAGCAGCTCCCCAGGGGGTGGCTACACCTTC.

CDR3 region: CAIGDFGNEQFF. The CDR3 DNA follows: TGTGCCATCGGGGACTTCGGCAATGAGCAGTTCTTC. This chain joins TRBV10-3 and TRBJ2-1, with a tentative D call TRBD2 (6 bases). This CDR3 region has 12 residues. Looked up from germline, CDR1 is ENHRY and CDR2 is SYGVKD. Trimming took off 8 bases at V and 6 bases at J, with 11 bases between the two ends.

This clone occurred once. The chain employs TRBV21-1 and TRBJ2-1; the table's TRBD1 call for D was not verified on the DNA. TRBV21-1 is a recognized pseudogene. The CDR3 totals 18 residues. Here the CDR3 reads CASSPKPHRDRSHNEQFF. CDR3 DNA: TGTGCCAGCAGCCCTAAGCCACACCGGGACAGGTCTCACAATGAGCAGTTCTTC.

This clone was recorded once. This same CDR3 is encoded by further DNA sequences in the sample. The chain joins TRBV7-9 to TRBJ1-2; D gene uncertain. The length of the CDR3 is 14 residues. Trimming removed 1 base at V and 2 bases at J, with 8 bases between. The germline V gene encodes CDR1 SEHNR and CDR2 FQNEAQ (reference sequence). CDR3 region: CASSLGTGNYGYTF. The CDR3 nucleotides read TGTGCCAGCAGCTTAGGAACGGGAAACTATGGCTACACCTTC.

The rearrangement joins TRBV15 to TRBJ1-3, with D tentatively TRBD1 (6 bases). The CDR3 length is 15 residues. Per the germline V gene, CDR1 is LNHNV and CDR2 is YYDKDF (reference sequence). The V and J ends lost 7 bases and 6 bases respectively, with 19 bases between them. CDR3 amino acids: CATKDSGTRVNTIYF. The CDR3 nucleotides are TGTGCCACCAAAGATTCCGGGACACGTGTAAACACCATATATTTT.

On this clone: This sample includes further DNA sequences coding for the same CDR3. This chain connects TRBV5-1 to TRBJ1-2; unclear D gene. CDR1 is SGHRS, CDR2 YFSETQ, per germline. The ends were cut back, 0 bases at V and 1 base at J, with 4 bases in the middle. The length of the CDR3 is 13 residues. The CDR3 DNA follows: TGCGCCAGCAGCTTGGGGCTTAACTATGGCTACACCTTC. Translating gives CASSLGLNYGYTF.

This chain uses TRBV11-2 with TRBJ1-2; D might be TRBD1 (5 bases). The CDR3 extends over 12 amino acids. Germline V lookup: CDR1 SGHAT, CDR2 FQNNGV. Trimming cost V 4 bases and J 5 bases, with 8 bases left between them. The CDR3 DNA reads as TGTGCCAGCAGCTCGACAGATTATGGCTACACCTTC. It codes for CASSSTDYGYTF.

Comments on this clone: With a much larger clone just one base away, this may be a read error. Different DNA sequences within this sample yield the same CDR3. This rearrangement joins TRBV7-8 to TRBJ2-7; tentatively, D is TRBD1 (6 bases). The CDR3 covers 15 residues. V was pared by 4 bases and J by 4 bases, with 17 bases between. CDR1 SGHVS and CDR2 FQNEAQ come from the germline V gene. The CDR3 protein is CASSSWGQGAYEQYF. CDR3 DNA: TGTGCCAGCAGCTCCTGGGGACAAGGGGCTTACGAGCAGTACTTC.

This chain uses TRBV6-5 with TRBJ2-7, with D uncertain. Germline V lookup: CDR1 MNHEY, CDR2 SVGAGI. Trimming removed 7 bases at V and 2 bases at J, with 12 bases between. This CDR3 has 13 residues. CDR3 in amino acids: CASTRQATYEQYF. Written as DNA, the CDR3 is TGTGCCAGCACCAGGCAGGCGACCTACGAGCAGTACTTC.

The chain combines TRBV21-1 with TRBJ2-7. TRBV21-1 is a pseudogene. The CDR3 totals 14 residues. Here the CDR3 reads CASSIGRGSYEQYF. In DNA, the CDR3 is TGTGCCAGCAGCATCGGACGTGGCTCCTACGAGCAGTACTTC.

The V call is TRBV7-9, the J call TRBJ1-1, with no clear D. This CDR3 is 13 amino acids long. CDR1 is SEHNR and CDR2 is FQNEAQ in the germline V gene (reference sequence). Trimming removed 1 base at V and 4 bases at J, with 7 bases between. The CDR3 coding sequence is TGTGCCAGCAGCTTAGTGGGCCTCACTGAAGCTTTCTTT. Protein product: CASSLVGLTEAFF.

The chain links TRBV6-1 to TRBJ1-2, with 7 bases identical to TRBD1. Looked up from germline, CDR1 is MNHNS and CDR2 is SASEGT. The V gene end was trimmed by 5 bases and the J gene end by 4 bases; junction bases not matched to a gene: 10. This CDR3 has 15 residues. The CDR3 is CASSSNIGDSYGYTF. CDR3 DNA: TGTGCCAGCAGTTCCAACATCGGGGACAGCTATGGCTACACCTTC.